The entry below gives a single T cell receptor (beta chain) sequence along with its context. The antigen remains unidentified. Each sample's input was approximately 0.25 ug genomic DNA, about 38,000 genome equivalents. TRB was amplified by touch-down multiplex PCR, primer pools A and B combined. Reanalyzing the multiplex PCR reads, TCRdb keeps one entry per CDR3 protein, without DNA. The listing contains roughly 6,200 distinct CDR3 sequences. These data are taken from a study of T cell clusters in autoimmune cytopenias. Germline CDR1 and CDR2: KGHDR and SFDVKD. The CDR3 loop spans 14 amino acids. Whole-study results and caveats: Comparing secondary cytopenia with chronic lymphocytic leukemia showed no cluster-lack signature, apparently masked by lymphoma repertoire.

This sample also appeared in a second study, on T cell repertoires in aging, cancer and after chemotherapy. That investigation notes: Repeat sampling of healthy donors over several months to years showed clear clonal overlap.

This receptor was obtained from a human donor in good health. Specimen: peripheral blood. This chain joins TRBV24-1 and TRBJ2-7; the D call from TCRdb, TRBD1, cannot be confirmed without DNA. The CDR3 here is CATSPGPSLKEQYF.